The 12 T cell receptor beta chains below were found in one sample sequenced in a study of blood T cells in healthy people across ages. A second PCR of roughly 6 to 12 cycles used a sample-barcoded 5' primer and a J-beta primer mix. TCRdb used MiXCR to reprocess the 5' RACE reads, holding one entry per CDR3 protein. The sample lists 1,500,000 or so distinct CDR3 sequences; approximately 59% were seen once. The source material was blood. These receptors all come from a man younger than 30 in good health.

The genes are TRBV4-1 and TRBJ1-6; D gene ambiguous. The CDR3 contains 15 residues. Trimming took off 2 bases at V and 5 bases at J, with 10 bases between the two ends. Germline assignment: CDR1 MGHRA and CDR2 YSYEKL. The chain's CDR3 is CASSQLTINNSPLHF. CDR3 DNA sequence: TGCGCCAGCAGCCAACTGACAATAAATAATTCACCCCTCCACTTT.

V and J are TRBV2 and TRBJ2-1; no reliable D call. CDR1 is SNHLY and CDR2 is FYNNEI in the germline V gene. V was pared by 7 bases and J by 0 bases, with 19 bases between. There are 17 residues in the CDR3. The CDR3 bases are TGTGCCAGCATCTCAATTTGGACCCTTAGCTCCTACAATGAGCAGTTCTTC. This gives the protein CASISIWTLSSYNEQFF.

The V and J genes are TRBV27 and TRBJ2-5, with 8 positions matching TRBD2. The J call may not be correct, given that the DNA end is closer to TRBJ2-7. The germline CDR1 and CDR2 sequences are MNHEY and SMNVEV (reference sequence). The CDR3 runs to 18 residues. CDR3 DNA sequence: TGTGCCAGCAGTTACCGCTTCCGAACTAGCGGAGAGAAGAACGAGCAGTACTTC. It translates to CASSYRFRTSGEKNEQYF.

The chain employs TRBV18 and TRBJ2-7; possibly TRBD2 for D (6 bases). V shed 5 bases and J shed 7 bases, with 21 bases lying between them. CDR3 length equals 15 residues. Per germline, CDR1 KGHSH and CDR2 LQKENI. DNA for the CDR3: TGTGCCAGCTCAACCGGGACTCCGAACTTGTATGAGCAGTACTTC. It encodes CASSTGTPNLYEQYF.

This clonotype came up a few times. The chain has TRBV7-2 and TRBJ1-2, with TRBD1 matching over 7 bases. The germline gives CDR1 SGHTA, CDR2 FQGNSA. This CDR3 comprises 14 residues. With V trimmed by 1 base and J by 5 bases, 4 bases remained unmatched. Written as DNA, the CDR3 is TGTGCCAGCAGCTTAGGACAGGGTCGGTATGGCTACACCTTC. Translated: CASSLGQGRYGYTF.

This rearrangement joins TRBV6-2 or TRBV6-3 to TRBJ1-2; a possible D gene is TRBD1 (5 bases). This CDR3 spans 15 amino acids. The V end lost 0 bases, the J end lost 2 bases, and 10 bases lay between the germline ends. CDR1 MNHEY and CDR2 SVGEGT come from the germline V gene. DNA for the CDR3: TGTGCCAGCAGTTACTCGGGACGAGAAAACTATGGCTACACCTTC. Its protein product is CASSYSGRENYGYTF.

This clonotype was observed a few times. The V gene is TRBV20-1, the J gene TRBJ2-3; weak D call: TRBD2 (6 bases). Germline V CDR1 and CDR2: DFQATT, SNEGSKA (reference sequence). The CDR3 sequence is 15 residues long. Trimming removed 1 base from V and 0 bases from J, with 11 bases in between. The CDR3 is CSARVVADSTDTQYF. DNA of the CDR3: TGCAGTGCTAGAGTAGTAGCGGATAGCACAGATACGCAGTATTTT.

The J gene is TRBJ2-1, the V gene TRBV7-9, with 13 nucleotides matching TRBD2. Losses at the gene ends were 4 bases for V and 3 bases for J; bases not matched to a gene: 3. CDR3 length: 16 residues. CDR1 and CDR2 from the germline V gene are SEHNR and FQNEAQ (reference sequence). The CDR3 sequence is CASSSGLAGLYNEQFF. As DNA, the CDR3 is TGTGCCAGCAGCTCGGGACTAGCGGGGCTCTACAATGAGCAGTTCTTC.

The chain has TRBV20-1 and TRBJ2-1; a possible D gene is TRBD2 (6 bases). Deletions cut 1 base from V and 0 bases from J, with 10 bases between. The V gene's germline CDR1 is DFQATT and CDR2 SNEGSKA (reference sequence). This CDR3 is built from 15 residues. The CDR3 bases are TGCAGTGCTAGAGCGAAGCGGGTCTCCTACAATGAGCAGTTCTTC. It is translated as CSARAKRVSYNEQFF.

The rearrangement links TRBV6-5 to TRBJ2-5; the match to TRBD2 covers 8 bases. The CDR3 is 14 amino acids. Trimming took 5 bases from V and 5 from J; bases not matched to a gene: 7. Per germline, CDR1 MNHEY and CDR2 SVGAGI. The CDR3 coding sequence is TGTGCCAGCAGTGCGGGACTAGGGTGGGAGACCCAGTACTTC. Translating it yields CASSAGLGWETQYF.

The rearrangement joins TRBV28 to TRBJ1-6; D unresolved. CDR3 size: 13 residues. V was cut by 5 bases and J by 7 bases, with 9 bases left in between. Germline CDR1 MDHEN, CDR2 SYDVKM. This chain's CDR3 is CASSRDLNSPLHF. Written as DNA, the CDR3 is TGTGCCAGCAGTCGAGACCTCAATTCACCCCTCCACTTT.

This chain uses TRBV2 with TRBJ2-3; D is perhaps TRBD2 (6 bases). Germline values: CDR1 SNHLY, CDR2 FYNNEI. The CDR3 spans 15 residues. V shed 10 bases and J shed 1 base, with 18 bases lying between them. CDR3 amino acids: CATWGGGTRTDTQYF. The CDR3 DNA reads TGTGCCACCTGGGGTGGAGGGACTCGCACAGATACGCAGTATTTT.